Presented here are 14 T cell receptor beta chains from one specimen sequenced in a study of blood T cells in healthy people across ages. Using a J-beta primer mix together with a sample-barcoded 5' primer, a second PCR was run for roughly 6 to 12 cycles. TCRdb reanalysed the 5' RACE reads using MiXCR and keeps one entry per CDR3 protein. In the table there are approximately 1.5 million distinct CDR3 sequences, roughly a third of which are singletons. The sample consisted of blood. These receptors were taken from a woman aged 30 to 39 in good health.

The chain couples TRBV12-3 or TRBV12-4 to TRBJ2-7, with a possible D match to TRBD2 (6 bases). The CDR3 loop spans 16 amino acids. The V end was cut by 4 bases, the J end by 4 bases, with 20 bases between. This chain's CDR3 is CASSSDPGGLGYEQYF. CDR3 nucleotide sequence: TGTGCCAGCAGTTCGGATCCCGGGGGATTGGGATACGAGCAGTACTTC.

This clonotype was seen a few times. The chain is built from TRBV5-1 and TRBJ2-7; TRBD2 might be the D (6 bases). This CDR3 is built from 14 residues. Deletions cut 0 bases from V and 4 bases from J, with 11 bases between. Germline V gene lookup returns CDR1 SGHRS and CDR2 YFSETQ. CDR3 sequence reads: CASSLDGLRYEQYF. In DNA, the CDR3 is TGCGCCAGCAGCTTGGACGGACTACGATACGAGCAGTACTTC.

The V call is TRBV5-1, the J call TRBJ2-1, with D possibly TRBD2 on 6 matching bases. Germline values: CDR1 SGHRS, CDR2 YFSETQ. CDR3 length equals 17 residues. Trimming cost V 2 bases and J 5 bases, with 20 bases left between them. The CDR3 is CASSFFFRVAVNNEQFF. Written as DNA, the CDR3 is TGCGCCAGCAGCTTCTTTTTCAGGGTAGCGGTAAACAATGAGCAGTTCTTC.

The V and J genes are TRBV28 and TRBJ1-2; no clear D gene. Germline CDR1 is MDHEN and CDR2 is SYDVKM. V dropped 10 bases and J dropped 5 bases, with 23 bases sitting between them. CDR3 length: 15 residues. This CDR3 is CATFSGEGLPYGYTF. In nucleotides, the CDR3 is TGTGCCACCTTTTCTGGTGAGGGCTTACCATATGGCTACACCTTC.

This clonotype was detected only a few times. This sequence joins TRBV12-3 or TRBV12-4 and TRBJ2-1, with 8 bases matching TRBD2. This CDR3 has 20 amino acids. V was clipped by 2 bases and J by 5 bases; unmatched bases: 20. The CDR3 DNA follows: TGTGCCAGCAGTTTAACCCGGAGTCCGGGGGGGCGAACCCAGGACAATGAGCAGTTCTTC. This sequence encodes CASSLTRSPGGRTQDNEQFF.

V is TRBV10-3 and J is TRBJ2-2; perhaps TRBD2 as D (5 bases). CDR3 length: 14 residues. V was trimmed by 4 bases and J by 1 base, leaving 7 bases between them. CDR1 is ENHRY and CDR2 is SYGVKD in the germline V gene. CDR3 nucleotides: TGTGCCATCAGTGGCGGACTGAACACCGGGGAGCTGTTTTTT. Its protein is CAISGGLNTGELFF.

This clonotype was counted only a few times. V is TRBV11-1 and J is TRBJ2-5; 8 bases match TRBD1. The CDR3 contains 16 residues. V lost 4 bases and J lost 1; bases outside the gene matches: 8. The germline gives CDR1 SGHAT, CDR2 FQDESV (reference sequence). The CDR3 DNA reads TGTGCCAGCAGCTGGGGGACAGGACGTCCCCAAGAGACCCAGTACTTC. This gives the protein CASSWGTGRPQETQYF.

The chain links TRBV6-2 or TRBV6-3 to TRBJ2-6; 12 nucleotides align to TRBD2. The junction had 17 bases not matched to a gene; V was cut back by 4 bases and J by 4 bases. The germline V gene has CDR1 MNHEY and CDR2 SVGEGT. The length of the CDR3 is 21 residues. In DNA form, the CDR3 reads TGTGCCAGCAGTTCGCTAGCGGGAGGGCCCCAGGGCAGTTCGGGGGCCAACGTCCTGACTTTC. The encoded protein is CASSSLAGGPQGSSGANVLTF.

This clonotype has only a few counts. The chain uses TRBV20-1 and TRBJ2-1; a possible D gene is TRBD2 (6 bases). V lost 5 bases to trimming and J lost 2 bases, with 16 bases between them. Germline assignment: CDR1 DFQATT and CDR2 SNEGSKA (reference sequence). This CDR3 has 15 amino acids. CDR3 coding DNA: TGCAGTGCTGTAGGCGGCGGGGCCACCTACAATGAGCAGTTCTTC. It yields the protein CSAVGGGATYNEQFF.

V usage is TRBV7-3 and J usage is TRBJ1-1; 7 positions match TRBD1. The CDR3 loop spans 14 amino acids. Germline loops: CDR1 SGHTA, CDR2 FQGTGA. The V segment lost 5 bases and the J segment 7 bases; nucleotides outside the gene matches: 10. The CDR3 spells CASSTPGTASEAFF. The CDR3 region has the DNA TGTGCCAGCAGCACCCCCGGGACAGCAAGTGAAGCTTTCTTT.

This chain's CDR3 is CASIPSGSFEQFF. The CDR3 region has the DNA TGTGCCAGCATCCCTAGCGGGAGCTTTGAGCAGTTCTTC. This chain connects TRBV12-3 or TRBV12-4 to TRBJ2-1; 10 nucleotides line up with TRBD2. This CDR3 region has 13 residues. The ends lost 7 bases at V and 9 bases at J; junction bases unmatched: 6.

The chain joins TRBV10-3 to TRBJ2-5, with TRBD2 matching over 10 bases. The ends lost 9 bases at V and 11 bases at J; junction bases unmatched: 12. Germline V lookup: CDR1 ENHRY, CDR2 SYGVKD. This CDR3 region has 13 residues. CDR3 nucleotide sequence: TGTGCCATAAACAGCGGGGGGGACAATGAGCAGTACTTC. This encodes CAINSGGDNEQYF.

As to this clonotype: Possible read error: a much larger clone is one base away. The chain links TRBV10-3 to TRBJ2-7; D unclear. V dropped 4 bases and J dropped 2 bases, with 6 bases sitting between them. CDR3 size: 12 residues. Germline V CDR1 and CDR2: ENHRY, SYGVKD. Written as DNA, the CDR3 is TGTGCCATCAGTGTGACCCCCTACGAGCAGTACTTC. The encoded protein is CAISVTPYEQYF.

This clonotype was found once. The rearrangement uses TRBV24-1 and TRBJ2-1; maybe TRBD1 (7 bases). This CDR3 is 16 amino acids long. The V end was cut by 3 bases, the J end by 7 bases, with 18 bases between. The germline V gene has CDR1 KGHDR and CDR2 SFDVKD. CDR3 in DNA: TGTGCCACCAGTGATACGACCAAGACAGGGAGGAATGAGCAGTTCTTC. This codes for CATSDTTKTGRNEQFF.